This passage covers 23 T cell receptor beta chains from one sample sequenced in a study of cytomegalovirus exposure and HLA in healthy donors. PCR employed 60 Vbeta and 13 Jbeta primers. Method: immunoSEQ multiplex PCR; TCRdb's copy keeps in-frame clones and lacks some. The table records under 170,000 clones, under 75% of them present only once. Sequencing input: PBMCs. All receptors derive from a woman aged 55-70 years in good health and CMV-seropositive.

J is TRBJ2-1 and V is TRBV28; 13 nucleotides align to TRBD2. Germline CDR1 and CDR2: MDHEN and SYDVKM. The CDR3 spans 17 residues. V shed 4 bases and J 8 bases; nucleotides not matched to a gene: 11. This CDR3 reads CASSSLAGGPSVDEQFF. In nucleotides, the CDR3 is TGTGCCAGCAGTTCACTAGCGGGAGGGCCATCGGTGGATGAGCAGTTCTTC.

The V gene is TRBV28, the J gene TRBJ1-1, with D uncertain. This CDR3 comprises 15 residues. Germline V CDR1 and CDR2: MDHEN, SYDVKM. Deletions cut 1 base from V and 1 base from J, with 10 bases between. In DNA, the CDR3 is TGTGCCAGCAGTTTATTGGCAGGAGGGAACACTGAAGCTTTCTTT. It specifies CASSLLAGGNTEAFF.

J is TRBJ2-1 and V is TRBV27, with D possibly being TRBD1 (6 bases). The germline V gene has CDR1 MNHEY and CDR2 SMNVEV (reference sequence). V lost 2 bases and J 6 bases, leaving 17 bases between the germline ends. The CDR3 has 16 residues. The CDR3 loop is CASSLGGTGWGNEQFF. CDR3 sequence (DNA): TGTGCCAGCAGTTTAGGAGGAACAGGGTGGGGCAATGAGCAGTTCTTC.

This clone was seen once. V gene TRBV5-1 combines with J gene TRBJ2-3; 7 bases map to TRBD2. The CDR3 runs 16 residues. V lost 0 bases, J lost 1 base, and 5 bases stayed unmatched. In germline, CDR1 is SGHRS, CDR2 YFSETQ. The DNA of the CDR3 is TGCGCCAGCAGCTTGGCCTTGAGCGGGGGCACAGATACGCAGTATTTT. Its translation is CASSLALSGGTDTQYF.

The CDR3: CASSTQGDYGYTF. The CDR3 DNA reads as TGTGCCAGCAGCACACAGGGGGACTATGGCTACACCTTC. The rearrangement uses TRBV9 and TRBJ1-2; 8 bases match TRBD1. The CDR3 runs 13 residues. Germline V gene data show CDR1 as SGDLS and CDR2 as YYNGEE. V was pared by 4 bases and J by 3 bases, with 2 bases of the junction left unmatched.

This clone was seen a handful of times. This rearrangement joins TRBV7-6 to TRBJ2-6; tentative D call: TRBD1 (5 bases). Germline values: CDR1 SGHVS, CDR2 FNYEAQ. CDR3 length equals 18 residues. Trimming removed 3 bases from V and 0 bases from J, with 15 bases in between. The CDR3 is CASSLGRAPYSGANVLTF. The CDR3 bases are TGTGCCAGCAGCTTGGGCAGGGCTCCCTACTCTGGGGCCAACGTCCTGACTTTC.

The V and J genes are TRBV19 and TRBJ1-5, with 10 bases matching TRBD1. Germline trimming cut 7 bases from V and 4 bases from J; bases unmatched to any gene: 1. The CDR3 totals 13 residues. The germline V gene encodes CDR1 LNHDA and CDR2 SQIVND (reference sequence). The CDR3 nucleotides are TGTGCCAGTACGGACAGGGGGAATCAGCCCCAGCATTTT. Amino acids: CASTDRGNQPQHF.

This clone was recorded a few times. DNA for the CDR3: TGTGCCTGGACCGGCGGACAGGGGAATCAGCCCCAGCATTTT. Amino acids: CAWTGGQGNQPQHF. This sequence joins TRBV30 and TRBJ1-5; 9 nucleotides agree with TRBD1. The V and J ends lost 4 bases and 4 bases, in that order; junction bases with no gene match: 5. Looked up from germline, CDR1 is GTSNPN and CDR2 is SVGIG (reference sequence). The CDR3 runs 14 residues.

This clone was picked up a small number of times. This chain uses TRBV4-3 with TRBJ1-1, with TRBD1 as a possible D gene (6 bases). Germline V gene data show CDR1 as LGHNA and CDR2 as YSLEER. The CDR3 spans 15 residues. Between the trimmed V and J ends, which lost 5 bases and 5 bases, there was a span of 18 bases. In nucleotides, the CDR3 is TGCGCCAGCAGCGGGCCATTACAGGGTCGGACTGAAGCTTTCTTT. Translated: CASSGPLQGRTEAFF.

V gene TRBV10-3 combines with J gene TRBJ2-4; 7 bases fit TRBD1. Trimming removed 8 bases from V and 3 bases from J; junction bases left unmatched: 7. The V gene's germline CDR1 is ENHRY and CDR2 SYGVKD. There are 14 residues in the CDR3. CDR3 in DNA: TGTGCCATCCTGCTGACAGGGCACAAAAACATTCAGTACTTC. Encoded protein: CAILLTGHKNIQYF.

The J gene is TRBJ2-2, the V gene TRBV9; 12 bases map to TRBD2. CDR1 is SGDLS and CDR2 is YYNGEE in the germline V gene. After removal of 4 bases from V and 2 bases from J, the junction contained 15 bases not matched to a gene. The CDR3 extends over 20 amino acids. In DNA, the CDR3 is TGTGCCAGCAGCCCCCGGGGGACTAGCGGGTCCCTCGGAAACACCGGGGAGCTGTTTTTT. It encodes CASSPRGTSGSLGNTGELFF. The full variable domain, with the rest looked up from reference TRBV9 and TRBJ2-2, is DSGVTQTPKHLITATGQRVTLRCSPRSGDLSVYWYQQSLDQGLQFLIQYYNGEERAKGNILERFSAQQFPDLHSELNLSSLELGDSALYFCASSPRGTSGSLGNTGELFFGEGSRLTVL.

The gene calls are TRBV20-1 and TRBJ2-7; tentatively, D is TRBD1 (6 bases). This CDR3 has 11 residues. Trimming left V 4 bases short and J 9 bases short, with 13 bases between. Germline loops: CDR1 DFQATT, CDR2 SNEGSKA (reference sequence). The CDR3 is CSAIRQAGQYF. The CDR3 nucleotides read TGCAGTGCTATCCGACAGGCGGGGCAGTACTTC.

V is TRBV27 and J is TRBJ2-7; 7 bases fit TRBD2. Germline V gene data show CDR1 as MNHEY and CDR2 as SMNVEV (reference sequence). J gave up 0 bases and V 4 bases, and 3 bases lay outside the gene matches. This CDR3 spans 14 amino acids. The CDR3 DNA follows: TGTGCCAGCAGTTACACTAGCGACTCCTACGAGCAGTACTTC. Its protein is CASSYTSDSYEQYF.

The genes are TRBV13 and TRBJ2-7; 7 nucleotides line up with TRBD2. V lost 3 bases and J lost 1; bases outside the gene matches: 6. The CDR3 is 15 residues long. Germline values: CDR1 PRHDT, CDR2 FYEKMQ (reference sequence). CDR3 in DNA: TGTGCCAGCAGCTTCGCGGGGGAGAATTCCTACGAGCAGTACTTC. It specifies CASSFAGENSYEQYF.

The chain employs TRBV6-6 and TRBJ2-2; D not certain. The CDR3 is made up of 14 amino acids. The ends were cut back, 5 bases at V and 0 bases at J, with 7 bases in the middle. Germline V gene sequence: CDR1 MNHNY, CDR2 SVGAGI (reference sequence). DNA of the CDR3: TGTGCCAGCAGTCCTAACGCGAACACCGGGGAGCTGTTTTTT. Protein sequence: CASSPNANTGELFF.

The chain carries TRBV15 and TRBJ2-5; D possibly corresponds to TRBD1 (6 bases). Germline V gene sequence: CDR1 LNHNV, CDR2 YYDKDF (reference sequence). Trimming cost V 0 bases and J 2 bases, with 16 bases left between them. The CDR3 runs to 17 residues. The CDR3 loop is CATSRDITGPPQETQYF. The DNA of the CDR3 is TGTGCCACCAGCAGAGATATTACAGGGCCCCCACAAGAGACCCAGTACTTC.

CDR3 bases: TGTGCCAGCAGTTCAGAGGGGGCGAACGGCTACACCTTC. Residues: CASSSEGANGYTF. The chain employs TRBV11-2 and TRBJ1-2, with 7 nucleotides matching TRBD1. Per the germline V gene, CDR1 is SGHAT and CDR2 is FQNNGV. V lost 6 bases to trimming and J lost 8 bases; unmatched junction nucleotides: 9. This CDR3 contains 13 residues.

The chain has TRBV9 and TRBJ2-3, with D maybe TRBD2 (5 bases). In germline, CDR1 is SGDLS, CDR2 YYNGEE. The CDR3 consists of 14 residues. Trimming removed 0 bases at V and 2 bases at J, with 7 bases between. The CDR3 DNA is TGTGCCAGCAGCGTAGACGACTACACAGATACGCAGTATTTT. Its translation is CASSVDDYTDTQYF.

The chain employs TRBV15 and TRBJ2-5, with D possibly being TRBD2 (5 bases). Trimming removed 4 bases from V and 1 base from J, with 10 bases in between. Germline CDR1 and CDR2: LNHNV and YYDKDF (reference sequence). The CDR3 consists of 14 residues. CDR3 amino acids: CATSTPGFQETQYF. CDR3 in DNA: TGTGCCACCAGCACCCCGGGATTCCAAGAGACCCAGTACTTC.

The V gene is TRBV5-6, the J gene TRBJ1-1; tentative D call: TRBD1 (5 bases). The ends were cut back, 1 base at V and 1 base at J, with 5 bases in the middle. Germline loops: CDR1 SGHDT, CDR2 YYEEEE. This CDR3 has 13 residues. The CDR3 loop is CASSLRGNTEAFF. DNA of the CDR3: TGTGCCAGCAGCTTGAGGGGGAACACTGAAGCTTTCTTT.

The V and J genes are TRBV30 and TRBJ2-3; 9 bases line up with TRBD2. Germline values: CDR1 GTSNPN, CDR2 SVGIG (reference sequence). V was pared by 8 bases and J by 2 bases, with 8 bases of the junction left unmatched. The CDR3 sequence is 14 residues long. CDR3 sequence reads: CAQSGGLYTDTQYF. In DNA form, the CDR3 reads TGTGCCCAGAGCGGGGGGCTTTACACAGATACGCAGTATTTT.

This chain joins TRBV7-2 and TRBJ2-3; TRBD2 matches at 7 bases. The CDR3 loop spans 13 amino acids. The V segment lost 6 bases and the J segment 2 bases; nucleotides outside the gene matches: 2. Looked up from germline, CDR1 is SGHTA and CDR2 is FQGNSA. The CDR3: CASRRDYTDTQYF. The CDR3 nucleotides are TGTGCCAGCAGAAGGGACTACACAGATACGCAGTATTTT.

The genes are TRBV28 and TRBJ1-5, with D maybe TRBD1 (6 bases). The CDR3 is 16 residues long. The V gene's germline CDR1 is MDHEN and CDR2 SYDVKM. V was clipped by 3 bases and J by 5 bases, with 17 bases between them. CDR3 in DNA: TGTGCCAGCAGTTTCCCCCATACAGGGTTGGATCAGCCCCAGCATTTT. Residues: CASSFPHTGLDQPQHF.